The source of this T cell receptor (beta chain) is a study of beta chain features in type 1 diabetes (dated by TCRdb to the late 2010s). At the level of the whole study: No differences in mean age, gender distribution, total cell number or subset yield were found between patients and healthy donors. The study compared TCRB repertoires of sorted circulating CD4+ T cell subsets between recently diagnosed type 1 diabetes patients and matched healthy donors. A total of some 100,000,000 sorted cells were examined across all samples, and a strong correlation was observed between cell number per subset and RNA yield. Naive and central memory subsets were obtained from all 30 or so donors, but regulatory and stem cell-like memory subsets were isolated from only 8 patients and about 8 healthy donors.

From each donor, a single peripheral blood sample of around 0.12 L on average was drawn into heparinised tubes. A BD FACSAria II was used to sort naive, central memory, regulatory and stem cell-like memory CD4+ T cells with a panel that included CD45RO, CCR7, CD25, CD127, CD95 and CD27. A purity above 98% was achieved for all sorted populations. PBMCs were isolated right away by Lymphoprep density gradient centrifugation and were stained directly, without culture. So that batch effects would be minimized, each experiment stained and sorted samples in pairs, pairing one healthy donor with one patient. Remarks on this clone: Its cognate antigen has yet to be identified. Base quality data are lacking; no much larger clone is found one base away.

The High Capacity cDNA Reverse Transcription Kit was used to reverse transcribe all of the isolated RNA, meaning that expressed TCRB transcripts were what got sequenced. Naive, central memory and regulatory T cell samples underwent deep immunoSEQ sequencing, averaging about 3.3 million total reads per sample. After sorted cells were lysed in RLT buffer, RNA was extracted with DNase-treated RNeasy Micro or Mini kits, with the choice depending on cell number. Each cell subset was processed on its own to prevent cross-contamination, while patient and healthy donor samples were processed together. Using the immunoSEQ multiplex PCR, TCRB sequences were amplified from cDNA into 87-bp fragments spanning the CDR3 region. Sequencing of the amplicons was performed on the Illumina HiSeq platform. Under the source paper's analysis protocol: PCR bias was computationally corrected using synthetic template baselines, reads within Hamming distance 2 were collapsed, and singletons that could not be merged were discarded. Reads were aligned to IMGT to assign V, D and J genes, CDR3 length, and insertions or deletions at six rearrangement sites. Clonotype counts were normalized to sorted cell number within each subset before computing true diversity and Gini coefficients with the tcR R package. The overlap coefficient, calculated on TCRB nucleotide sequences, was used to measure repertoire sharing. Out-of-frame TCRB sequences from naive cells were analyzed as a proxy for the pre-selection repertoire. TCRdb took this table from immuneACCESS and kept in-frame rearrangements with V and J called. Such tables lack part of the clones; where checked against another copy, unresolved V genes explain under half of the gap, and the rest is unexplained. The DNA gave D and trimming, while V, J and clone size come from that table. A total of 600,000 to 750,000 clones appear in this sample, around 12% of them only once. The ten top clones hold more than 0.1% of the sample.

Paper-wide results and their limitations: At VDJ recombination sites, type 1 diabetes patients had fewer insertions and more deleted nucleotides, which implies abnormalities in thymic rearrangement. Naive, central memory and regulatory TCRB repertoires appeared to be more similar among patients than among healthy donors. PCR might favor shorter templates, but patient and control samples were amplified and corrected together, so any skew would affect both groups equally. Because the HLA sub-analyses included only small numbers of individuals, any influence of HLA type on TCRB rearrangement was left unresolved. Type 1 diabetes patients showed a moderate but significant shortening of TCRB CDR3 length in all four CD4+ subsets. Because cDNA was sequenced instead of genomic DNA, highly expressing activated cells could be over-represented, though the groups showed no difference in activation or CD3 levels.

The CDR3, cysteine through phenylalanine, is 13 amino acids long. Only the CDR3 region is kept as DNA, spanning 39 bases read in frame from base 1. For CDR1 and CDR2, the germline V gene lists MGHDK and SYGVNS. V is reduced by 4 bases and J by 5 bases, leaving a spacing of 9 bases between them. Sequencing input: naive CD4+ T cells from blood. The sample's cell subset or site label, in plain terms: true naive CD4+ T cells. The source of this sequence is a man aged 25-40 years with type 1 diabetes. The sequence is built from TRBV25-1 and TRBJ2-1; the D gene is not confidently resolved. The CDR3: CASSGYWNNEQFF. The nucleotides read TGTGCCAGCAGTGGGTACTGGAACAATGAGCAGTTCTTC.